This is a list of T cell receptor beta chains from one sample in a study of cytomegalovirus exposure and HLA in healthy donors. Clones were sequenced by immunoSEQ multiplex PCR, and TCRdb holds only the in-frame ones, with some missing. The table includes some 110,000 clones, around 63% detected once. The specimen was PBMCs. The receptors were sampled from a man between 25 and 39 years old in good health and CMV-seronegative. CDR3s include the opening cysteine and the closing phenylalanine or tryptophan. The D gene is left open where the match is weak. Clone size is given for some rows only: seen once, a few or many times, or a class if the clone is expanded.

TRBV19,TRBJ2-1,TRBD2,.,CASTGLAGGPYSYNEQFF,TGTGCCAGTACAGGACTAGCGGGAGGCCCCTACTCCTACAATGAGCAGTTCTTC
TRBV29-1,TRBJ2-5,TRBD1,few,CSIQGAGETQYF,TGCAGCATTCAGGGGGCCGGCGAGACCCAGTACTTC
TRBV4-3,TRBJ2-6,.,.,CASSQGNSGANGLTF,TGCGCCAGCAGCCAAGGGAACTCTGGGGCCAACGGCCTGACTTTC
TRBV18,TRBJ1-3,.,once,CASSPPQGGNTIYF,TGTGCCAGCTCACCCCCCCAGGGTGGAAACACCATATATTTT
TRBV5-1,TRBJ2-6,.,.,CASSQPAVSGANGLTF,TGCGCCAGCAGCCAACCAGCAGTCTCTGGGGCCAACGGCCTGACTTTC
TRBV4-2,TRBJ2-3,.,.,CASSQDLHTSTDTQYF,TGTGCCAGCAGCCAAGATTTGCATACTAGCACAGATACGCAGTATTTT
TRBV19,TRBJ2-7,.,.,CASKVSLSYEGEQYF,TGTGCCAGTAAAGTCTCGCTGAGCTACGAGGGAGAGCAGTACTTC
TRBV6-6,TRBJ1-3,TRBD1,.,CASSRQGWVGNTIYF,TGTGCCAGCAGCAGACAGGGGTGGGTTGGAAACACCATATATTTT
TRBV4-3,TRBJ2-3,.,.,CASSPVARRDTQYF,TGCGCCAGCAGTCCGGTGGCGAGGCGAGATACGCAGTATTTT
TRBV19,TRBJ1-1,.,.,CASSIPSSPSNTEAFF,TGTGCCAGTAGTATACCGTCCTCCCCGTCGAACACTGAAGCTTTCTTT
TRBV6-4,TRBJ1-2,TRBD1,.,CASSVGTGEVPTF,TGTGCCAGCAGTGTGGGGACAGGGGAAGTACCCACCTTC
TRBV7-3,TRBJ2-1,TRBD2,few,CASSPEGGPGNEQFF,TGTGCCAGCAGCCCCGAGGGAGGGCCTGGCAATGAGCAGTTCTTC
TRBV2,TRBJ1-5,.,.,CASSDRQLNQPQHF,TGTGCCAGCAGTGACCGACAGCTAAATCAGCCCCAGCATTTT
TRBV7-2,TRBJ1-1,TRBD1,.,CASSARRGQTNTEAFF,TGTGCCAGCAGCGCGCGGCGGGGACAGACGAACACTGAAGCTTTCTTT
TRBV6-5,TRBJ2-2,.,.,CASRLGDSGELFF,TGTGCCAGCAGGCTCGGGGATAGCGGGGAGCTGTTTTTT
TRBV30,TRBJ1-6,.,.,CAWSVDTSSPLHF,TGTGCCTGGAGTGTGGACACCAGTTCACCCCTCCACTTT
TRBV29-1,TRBJ2-1,TRBD2,.,CSAYLGGRETEQFF,TGCAGCGCCTACCTAGGAGGGAGGGAGACTGAGCAGTTCTTC
TRBV10-3,TRBJ2-7,TRBD1,.,CAIRDRGYEQYF,TGTGCCATCAGGGACAGGGGGTACGAGCAGTACTTC
TRBV2,TRBJ1-6,TRBD1,.,CASSDGQARSDSPLHF,TGTGCCAGCAGTGATGGACAGGCCAGGTCGGATTCACCCCTCCACTTT
TRBV14,TRBJ1-2,.,.,CASSQESRVGYGYTF,TGTGCCAGCAGCCAAGAATCCAGGGTCGGCTATGGCTACACCTTC
TRBV4-3,TRBJ2-5,TRBD2,.,CASSQKISAGGHQETQYF,TGCGCCAGCAGCCAAAAGATATCAGCGGGAGGTCATCAAGAGACCCAGTACTTC
TRBV2,TRBJ1-2,.,.,CASRTDRYGYTF,TGTGCCAGCAGGACAGACCGCTATGGCTACACCTTC
TRBV2,TRBJ1-5,.,few,CASGPRRAGSNQPQHF,TGTGCCAGCGGTCCTCGGAGGGCAGGAAGCAATCAGCCCCAGCATTTT
TRBV6-1,TRBJ2-3,.,few,CASSEATSDTQYF,TGTGCCAGCAGTGAAGCAACTTCAGATACGCAGTATTTT
TRBV9,TRBJ1-6,.,few,CASKPGEASSPLHF,TGTGCCAGCAAACCCGGCGAGGCAAGTTCACCCCTCCACTTT
TRBV6-5,TRBJ2-7,TRBD2,.,CASTAALAGYEQYF,TGTGCCAGCACCGCCGCCCTAGCGGGGTACGAGCAGTACTTC
TRBV5-6,TRBJ2-7,TRBD2,.,CASSLSSGSGYEQYF,TGTGCCAGCAGCTTGTCAAGCGGGAGTGGCTACGAGCAGTACTTC
TRBV6-5,TRBJ1-3,TRBD1,.,CASSLQGAGGNTIYF,TGTGCCAGCAGTTTACAGGGGGCTGGGGGAAACACCATATATTTT
TRBV19,TRBJ2-3,.,.,CASSIGGYMDTQYF,TGTGCCAGTAGTATTGGGGGGTACATGGATACGCAGTATTTT
TRBV18,TRBJ2-1,.,once,CASSLDARRDNEQFF,TGTGCCAGCTCACTAGATGCGCGGAGGGACAATGAGCAGTTCTTC
TRBV19,TRBJ2-1,TRBD2,.,CASSTPGGYNEQFF,TGTGCCAGTAGTACTCCGGGAGGTTACAATGAGCAGTTCTTC
TRBV5-4,TRBJ2-3,.,.,CASSLTSTDTQYF,TGTGCCAGCAGCTTAACTAGCACAGATACGCAGTATTTT
TRBV19,TRBJ2-3,TRBD2,.,CASSSQGGLAGSTDTQYF,TGTGCCAGTAGTAGCCAAGGGGGGCTAGCGGGGTCCACAGATACGCAGTATTTT
TRBV10-3,TRBJ2-7,TRBD2,.,CAISASSGRADEQYF,TGTGCCATCAGTGCTTCTAGCGGGAGGGCAGACGAGCAGTACTTC
TRBV7-6,TRBJ2-3,.,.,CASSLAPSGSTDTQYF,TGTGCCAGCAGCTTAGCGCCGAGCGGTTCCACAGATACGCAGTATTTT
TRBV20-1,TRBJ2-1,.,.,CSAIRTPEQFF,TGCAGTGCTATCCGAACACCCGAGCAGTTCTTC
TRBV7-9,TRBJ1-2,.,few,CSSSLRGYTF,TGTTCCAGCAGCTTACGGGGCTACACCTTC
TRBV7-2,TRBJ2-1,TRBD2,.,CASSLSSGPYNEQFF,TGTGCCAGCAGCTTATCTAGCGGGCCTTACAATGAGCAGTTCTTC